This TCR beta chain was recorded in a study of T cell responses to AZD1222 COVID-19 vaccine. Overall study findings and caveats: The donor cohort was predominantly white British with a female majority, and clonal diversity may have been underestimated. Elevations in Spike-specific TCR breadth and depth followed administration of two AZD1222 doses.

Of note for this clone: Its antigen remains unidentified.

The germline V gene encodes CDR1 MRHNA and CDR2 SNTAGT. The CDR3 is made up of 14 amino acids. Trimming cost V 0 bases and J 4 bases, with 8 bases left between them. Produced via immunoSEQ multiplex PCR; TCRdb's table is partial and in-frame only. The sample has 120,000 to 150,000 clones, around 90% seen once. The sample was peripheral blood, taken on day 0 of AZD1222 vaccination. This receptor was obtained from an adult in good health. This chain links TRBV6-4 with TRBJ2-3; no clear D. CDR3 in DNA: TGTGCCAGCAGTGACTCTCAGGTTCCAGATACGCAGTATTTT. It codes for CASSDSQVPDTQYF.